Presented here are 27 T cell receptor beta chains from one specimen sequenced in a study of blood T cells in healthy people across ages. Sample-barcoded 5' priming and a J-beta primer mix drove a second PCR of 7 to 11 cycles. TCRdb used MiXCR to reprocess the 5' RACE reads, holding one entry per CDR3 protein. The repertoire holds some 860,000 distinct CDR3 sequences, with approximately 53% as singletons. Sequencing used blood. Source of these receptors: a man between 40 and 49 years old in good health.

This clonotype was counted once. The J gene is TRBJ1-4, the V gene TRBV25-1; D is ambiguous. CDR1 and CDR2 (germline): MGHDK, SYGVNS. The germline V and J ends were trimmed by 7 bases and 3 bases, with 15 bases remaining between them. The CDR3 is 15 amino acids. CDR3 residues: CASNPNVVPNEKLFF. Here the CDR3 DNA reads TGTGCCAGCAATCCTAACGTGGTCCCTAATGAAAAACTGTTTTTT. The variable domain in full, with the rest retrieved from reference TRBV25-1 and TRBJ1-4, is EADIYQTPRYLVIGTGKKITLECSQTMGHDKMYWYQQDPGMELHLIHYSYGVNSTEKGDLSSESTVSRIRTEHFPLTLESARPSHTSQYLCASNPNVVPNEKLFFGSGTQLSVL.

This clonotype has more than one count but fewer than ten. V usage is TRBV6-4 and J usage is TRBJ1-6; tentative D call: TRBD1 (6 bases). Trimming left V 4 bases short and J 10 bases short, with 23 bases between. The CDR3 is 17 residues long. The germline V gene has CDR1 MRHNA and CDR2 SNTAGT. The DNA for the CDR3 is TGTGCCAGCAGTGGGCCCCAGGCTTGGGACACAGGGTCACCCCTCCACTTT. The encoded protein is CASSGPQAWDTGSPLHF.

This clonotype has only a few counts. The chain employs TRBV3-1 and TRBJ2-7; no reliable D call. V was cut by 4 bases and J by 5 bases, with 12 bases left in between. The V gene's germline CDR1 is LGHDT and CDR2 YNNKEL (reference sequence). CDR3 length: 13 amino acids. The CDR3 nucleotides read TGTGCCAGCAGCCCTTGGGATGCCCACGAGCAGTACTTC. Translation gives CASSPWDAHEQYF.

Only a few counts were recorded for this clonotype. The chain links TRBV6-1 to TRBJ2-3; 7 bases agree with TRBD2. Germline values: CDR1 MNHNS, CDR2 SASEGT. V shed 4 bases, J shed 2 bases, and the junction held 15 bases outside the gene matches. The CDR3 length is 18 residues. For the CDR3, the DNA is TGTGCCAGCAGTGCTCTAATAAGCGGGGTACCCCTCACAGATACGCAGTATTTT. This gives the protein CASSALISGVPLTDTQYF.

This clonotype was seen a handful of times. The rearrangement joins TRBV12-3 or TRBV12-4 to TRBJ1-5, with D perhaps TRBD1 (5 bases). The ends were cut back, 3 bases at V and 4 bases at J, with 19 bases in the middle. The CDR3 is 17 residues long. CDR3 protein: CASSFGGVGGLNQPQHF. CDR3 coding DNA: TGTGCCAGCAGTTTTGGAGGGGTAGGCGGCCTTAATCAGCCCCAGCATTTT.

The chain couples TRBV10-3 to TRBJ2-3; D call uncertain. The V and J ends lost 6 bases and 0 bases respectively, with 7 bases between them. This CDR3 is 13 amino acids long. Germline assignment: CDR1 ENHRY and CDR2 SYGVKD. CDR3 protein: CAIRVISTDTQYF. CDR3 bases: TGTGCCATCAGAGTGATTAGCACAGATACGCAGTATTTT.

The CDR3 region is CASRASGGSHEQYF. The CDR3 DNA reads TGTGCCAGCAGAGCCTCTGGCGGAAGCCATGAGCAGTACTTC. This chain links TRBV3-1 with TRBJ2-7; unclear D gene. The length of the CDR3 is 14 residues. With 6 bases removed from V and 7 bases from J, the gap between germline ends came to 19 bases. CDR1 and CDR2 (germline): LGHDT, YNNKEL (reference sequence).

At least ten counts were recorded for this clonotype. The chain links TRBV13 to TRBJ2-3; D ambiguous. V lost 7 bases, J lost 1 base, and 9 bases lay in between. The length of the CDR3 is 13 residues. Looked up from germline, CDR1 is PRHDT and CDR2 is FYEKMQ (reference sequence). CDR3 protein: CASKATRTDTQYF. The CDR3 DNA reads as TGTGCCAGCAAGGCAACACGCACAGATACGCAGTATTTT.

V and J are TRBV4-3 and TRBJ2-5; 9 positions agree with TRBD1. The CDR3 is made up of 13 amino acids. V lost 4 bases, J lost 9 bases, and 6 bases stayed unmatched. The V gene's germline CDR1 is LGHNA and CDR2 YSLEER. The CDR3 DNA follows: TGCGCCAGCAGCCGAACCGGGACAGGGCCCCAGTACTTC. This codes for CASSRTGTGPQYF.

V is TRBV3-1 and J is TRBJ2-4; D not certain. The J call may not be correct, given that the DNA end is closer to TRBJ2-7. This CDR3 region has 12 residues. Germline V gene data show CDR1 as LGHDT and CDR2 as YNNKEL (reference sequence). This CDR3 reads CASSQNMDEQYF. Written as DNA, the CDR3 is TGTGCCAGCAGCCAAAACATGGACGAGCAGTACTTC.

The chain employs TRBV28 and TRBJ2-4; D is unresolved. The germline gives CDR1 MDHEN, CDR2 SYDVKM. The CDR3 consists of 13 residues. V was trimmed by 1 base and J by 13 bases, leaving 14 bases between them. CDR3 sequence (DNA): TGTGCCAGCAGTTTATTAGGTTTCGGAGAGCAGTACTTC. Amino acids: CASSLLGFGEQYF.

Details on this clonotype: At one of its ends the junction is not consistent with the germline gene, which may arise from a read error. The chain combines TRBV12-3 or TRBV12-4 with TRBJ1-2; D remains ambiguous. The CDR3 extends over 14 amino acids. CDR3 sequence (DNA): TGTGTCAGCAGTGACACAGTGGGTAACTATGGCTACACCTTC. It yields the protein CVSSDTVGNYGYTF.

The chain carries TRBV7-6 and TRBJ2-2, with TRBD1 matching over 8 bases. The CDR3 length is 15 residues. The V segment lost 1 base and the J segment 6 bases; nucleotides outside the gene matches: 4. Germline CDR1 reads SGHVS; CDR2 reads FNYEAQ. CDR3: CASSLGTGSPGELFF. The CDR3 region has the DNA TGTGCCAGCAGCTTAGGGACAGGGTCCCCCGGGGAGCTGTTTTTT. The full variable domain, completed using reference TRBV7-6 and TRBJ2-2, is GAGVSQSPRYKVTKRGQDVALRCDPISGHVSLYWYRQALGQGPEFLTYFNYEAQQDKSGLPNDRFSAERPEGSISTLTIQRTEQRDSAMYRCASSLGTGSPGELFFGEGSRLTVL.

This clonotype has more than one count but fewer than ten. The genes are TRBV18 and TRBJ2-5; a possible D gene is TRBD2 (5 bases). Looked up from germline, CDR1 is KGHSH and CDR2 is LQKENI. The CDR3 has 13 residues. V was trimmed by 6 bases and J by 11 bases, leaving 19 bases between them. The CDR3 region has the DNA TGTGCCAGCTCGACTAATGAATGGAATGAGCAGTACTTC. Its translation: CASSTNEWNEQYF.

The gene calls are TRBV15 and TRBJ2-5; D unclear. Germline-derived CDR1 and CDR2 are LNHNV and YYDKDF (reference sequence). Between the trimmed V and J ends, which lost 4 bases and 2 bases, there was a span of 14 bases. The CDR3 consists of 15 residues. CDR3 coding DNA: TGTGCCACCAGCATTGATACGGGCAGGCAAGAGACCCAGTACTTC. Protein sequence: CATSIDTGRQETQYF.

V is TRBV9 and J is TRBJ2-1; D may be TRBD1 or TRBD2 (6 bases each). V lost 0 bases and J lost 4, with 14 bases in between. CDR1 is SGDLS, CDR2 YYNGEE, per germline. The CDR3 has 16 residues. CDR3 in amino acids: CASSVEGGRRYNEQFF. In nucleotides, the CDR3 is TGTGCCAGCAGCGTAGAAGGGGGGAGACGGTACAATGAGCAGTTCTTC.

The CDR3 region is CSAITSETTSTDTQYF. The DNA of the CDR3 is TGCAGTGCTATTACCTCAGAGACCACTAGCACAGATACGCAGTATTTT. The rearrangement joins TRBV20-1 to TRBJ2-3; D is undetermined. This CDR3 is 16 amino acids long. Germline assignment: CDR1 DFQATT and CDR2 SNEGSKA (reference sequence). Trimming took 4 bases from V and 0 from J, leaving 17 bases between them.

The V gene is TRBV29-1, the J gene TRBJ1-1; 9 nucleotides agree with TRBD1. The CDR3 totals 14 residues. V lost 7 bases, J lost 0 bases, and 6 bases stayed unmatched. Germline-derived CDR1 and CDR2 are SQVTM and ANQGSEA. Here the CDR3 DNA reads TGCAGCGCCCTGACAGGGGGTATGAACACTGAAGCTTTCTTT. This codes for CSALTGGMNTEAFF.

This clonotype was recorded at least ten times. The rearrangement links TRBV20-1 to TRBJ2-3; D is tentatively TRBD1 or TRBD2 (5 bases each). Trimming stripped 6 bases from V and 2 bases from J, with 15 bases between. The CDR3 sequence is 14 residues long. Germline CDR1 reads DFQATT; CDR2 reads SNEGSKA (reference sequence). In DNA, the CDR3 is TGCAGTGCACGGGACCAATTTTTCACAGATACGCAGTATTTT. As protein: CSARDQFFTDTQYF.

The rearrangement joins TRBV21-1 to TRBJ1-5; the table's D gene call, TRBD1, was not cross checked with the DNA. TRBV21-1 is marked as a pseudogene. This CDR3 has 14 residues. The DNA of the CDR3 is TGTGCCAGCAGCACCGCAGGGAGTGATCAGCCCCAGCATTTT. Translation: CASSTAGSDQPQHF.

This clonotype has only a few counts. The chain carries TRBV4-2 and TRBJ2-3, with unresolved D. The CDR3 sequence is 13 residues long. V lost 0 bases and J lost 6, with 7 bases in between. Germline V lookup: CDR1 LGHNA, CDR2 YNFKEQ. The CDR3 spells CASSQEVADTQYF. The CDR3 coding sequence is TGTGCCAGCAGCCAAGAGGTAGCCGATACGCAGTATTTT.

The chain links TRBV5-1 to TRBJ1-2; 10 nucleotides match TRBD1. V lost 0 bases and J lost 4; bases outside the gene matches: 6. CDR1 and CDR2 (germline): SGHRS, YFSETQ. The CDR3 has 16 residues. The CDR3 is CASSLGVTGGGYGYTF. The CDR3, as DNA: TGCGCCAGCAGCTTGGGGGTGACAGGGGGCGGCTATGGCTACACCTTC.

The chain links TRBV20-1 to TRBJ2-5; 13 bases are shared with TRBD2. V shed 3 bases and J 0 bases; nucleotides not matched to a gene: 4. The length of the CDR3 is 16 residues. Germline CDR1 DFQATT, CDR2 SNEGSKA (reference sequence). The CDR3 protein is CSASRLAGGNQETQYF. CDR3 nucleotides: TGCAGTGCTAGTCGACTAGCGGGGGGCAACCAAGAGACCCAGTACTTC.

This clonotype was counted at least ten times. V and J are TRBV7-2 and TRBJ2-7; 7 positions agree with TRBD2. Germline lookup yields CDR1 SGHTA and CDR2 FQGNSA. With 1 base clipped from V and 2 bases from J, the junction kept 5 bases outside the gene matches. The CDR3 sequence is 15 residues long. The DNA for the CDR3 is TGTGCCAGCAGCTTAGTCGGGGGGTCCGCCTACGAGCAGTACTTC. This codes for CASSLVGGSAYEQYF.

This clonotype has a handful of counts. This chain uses TRBV7-2 with TRBJ2-1; D not certain. This CDR3 comprises 14 residues. V was shortened by 4 bases and J by 2 bases, with 9 bases between the two germline ends. Germline loops: CDR1 SGHTA, CDR2 FQGNSA. The CDR3 sequence: CASSSRTAYNEQFF. The CDR3 DNA reads TGTGCCAGCAGCTCCCGGACGGCCTACAATGAGCAGTTCTTC.

The chain joins TRBV29-1 to TRBJ2-3; D call uncertain. V was cut by 7 bases and J by 4 bases, with 18 bases left in between. This CDR3 is built from 14 residues. From germline, CDR1 is SQVTM and CDR2 ANQGSEA. The CDR3: CSASSGHGADTQYF. The CDR3 DNA sequence: TGCAGCGCTTCGTCGGGTCATGGGGCAGATACGCAGTATTTT.

This chain uses TRBV4-2 with TRBJ1-2; TRBD1 agrees at 7 bases. The germline V gene has CDR1 LGHNA and CDR2 YNFKEQ. V lost 1 base, J lost 7 bases, and 12 bases stayed unmatched. CDR3 length: 16 residues. CDR3 in amino acids: CASSQVRDREDSGYTF. In DNA, the CDR3 is TGTGCCAGCAGCCAAGTCCGAGACAGGGAGGACTCTGGCTACACCTTC.